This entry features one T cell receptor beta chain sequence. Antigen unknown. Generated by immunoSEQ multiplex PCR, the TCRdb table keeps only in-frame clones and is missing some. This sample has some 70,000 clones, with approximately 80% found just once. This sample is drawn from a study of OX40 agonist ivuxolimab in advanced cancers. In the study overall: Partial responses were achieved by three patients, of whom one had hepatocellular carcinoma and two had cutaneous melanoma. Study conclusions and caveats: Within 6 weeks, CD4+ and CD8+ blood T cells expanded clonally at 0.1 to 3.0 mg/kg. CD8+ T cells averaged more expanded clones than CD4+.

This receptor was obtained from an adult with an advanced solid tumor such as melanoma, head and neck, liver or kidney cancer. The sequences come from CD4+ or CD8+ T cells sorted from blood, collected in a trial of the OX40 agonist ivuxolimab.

The CDR3 protein is CASRDRGRGETQYF. CDR3 bases: TGTGCCAGTAGGGACAGGGGGCGGGGAGAGACCCAGTACTTC. The chain employs TRBV19 and TRBJ2-5; 11 nucleotides align to TRBD1. The germline CDR1 and CDR2 sequences are LNHDA and SQIVND (reference sequence). The CDR3 totals 14 residues. Trimming removed 6 bases from V and 4 bases from J; junction bases left unmatched: 4.